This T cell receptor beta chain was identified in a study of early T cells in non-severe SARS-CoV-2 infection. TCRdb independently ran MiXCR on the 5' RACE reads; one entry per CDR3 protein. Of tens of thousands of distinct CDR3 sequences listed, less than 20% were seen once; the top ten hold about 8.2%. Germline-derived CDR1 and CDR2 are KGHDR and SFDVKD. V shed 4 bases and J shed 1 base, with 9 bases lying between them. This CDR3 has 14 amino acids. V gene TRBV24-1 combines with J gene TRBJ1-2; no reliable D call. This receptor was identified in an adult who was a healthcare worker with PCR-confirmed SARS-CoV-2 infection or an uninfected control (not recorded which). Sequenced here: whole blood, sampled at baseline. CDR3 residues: CATSDPTHNYGYTF. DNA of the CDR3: TGTGCCACCAGTGACCCAACACATAACTATGGCTACACCTTC.